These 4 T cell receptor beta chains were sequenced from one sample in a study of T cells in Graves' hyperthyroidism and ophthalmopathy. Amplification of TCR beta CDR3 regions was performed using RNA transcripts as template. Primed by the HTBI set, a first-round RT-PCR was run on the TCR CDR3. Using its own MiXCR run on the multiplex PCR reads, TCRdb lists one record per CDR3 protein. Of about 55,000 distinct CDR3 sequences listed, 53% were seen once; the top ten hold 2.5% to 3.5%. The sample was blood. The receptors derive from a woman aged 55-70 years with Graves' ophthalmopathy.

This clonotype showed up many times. In nucleotides, the CDR3 is TGTGCCAGCAGTTTAGGGGGGCTCGCCCAAGAGACCCAGTACTTC. It codes for CASSLGGLAQETQYF. The chain links TRBV28 to TRBJ2-5; D may match TRBD1 or TRBD2 (6 bases each). Looked up from germline, CDR1 is MDHEN and CDR2 is SYDVKM. The CDR3 sequence is 15 residues long. Trimming took 2 bases from V and 1 from J, leaving 11 bases between them.

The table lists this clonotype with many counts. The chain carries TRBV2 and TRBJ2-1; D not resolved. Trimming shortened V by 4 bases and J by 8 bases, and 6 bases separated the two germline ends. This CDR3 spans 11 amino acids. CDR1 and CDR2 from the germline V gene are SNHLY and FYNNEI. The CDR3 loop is CASSGRHEQFF. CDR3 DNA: TGTGCCAGCAGTGGCCGGCATGAGCAGTTCTTC.

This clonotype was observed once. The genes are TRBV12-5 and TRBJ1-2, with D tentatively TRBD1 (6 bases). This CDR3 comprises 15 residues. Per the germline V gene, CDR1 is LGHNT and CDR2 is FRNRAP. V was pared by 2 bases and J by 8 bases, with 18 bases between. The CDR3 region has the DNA TGTGCTAGTGGTTTGCTACCTTGGACAGCCTACGGCTACACCTTC. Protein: CASGLLPWTAYGYTF.

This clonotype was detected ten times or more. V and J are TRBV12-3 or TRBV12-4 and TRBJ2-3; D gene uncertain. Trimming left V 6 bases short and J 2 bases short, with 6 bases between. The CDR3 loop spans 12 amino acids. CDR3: CASSIDTDTQYF. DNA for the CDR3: TGTGCCAGCAGCATAGACACAGATACGCAGTATTTT.